This T cell receptor beta chain emerged from a study of blood T cells in healthy people across ages (dated by TCRdb to 2014 to 2015). With respect to the entire study: In model experiments, roughly one uniquely barcoded TCR beta cDNA molecule per two T cells was captured by template switching. To avoid experimental bias, donors of different ages were randomly spread across the sequencing lanes. The study analyzed two additional independent replicas of 1 million unique cDNA reads from the same blood draw for two donors, one aged 18 to 29 and one aged 80 or older. The donors were divided into four age groups: young (average around 16 years), middle-aged (around 37), aged (roughly 66) and long-lived (about 90). Using deep sequencing normalized with unique cDNA molecular identifiers, the study measured how TCR beta repertoire diversity changes with age.

The research as a whole found: Compared with the aged group, more naive CD4+ T cells, fewer expanded clones and increased TCR diversity were shown by the long-lived group, suggesting age selection. Since profiling was done on bulk unsorted PBMCs, naive and antigen-experienced compartments could not be conclusively compared. As age increased, observed TCR beta diversity per million T cells dropped in a roughly linear way, and a significant reduction was already evident by age about 40. Estimates of total diversity based on one million sequenced T cells were regarded as lower bounds and as underestimates. The percentage of naive T cells measured by flow cytometry correlated strongly with observed TCR beta diversity. Because the CMV infection status of the donors was unknown, age-related changes in expanded clonotypes may potentially have been confounded.

V and J are truncated by 6 bases and 1 base respectively, leaving an intervening sequence of 17 bases. The germline V gene (reference sequence) gives CDR1 as DFQATT and CDR2 as SNEGSKA. The CDR3 covers 15 residues, taking in both the cysteine and the phenylalanine. Just CDR3 DNA is preserved here, 45 bases in frame from base 1. This clonotype was seen a handful of times. Its antigen target is currently unknown. No quality values exist for individual bases; no much larger clone is one base distant. Donors were a few dozen systemically healthy Caucasian individuals from Russia aged roughly 6 to 90 years. Approximately 9 milliliters of peripheral blood were collected from each donor into EDTA-treated Vacutainer tubes. PBMCs were isolated by Ficoll-Paque density-gradient centrifugation, with at least 6.5 million obtained per sample. Trizol reagent was used to extract total RNA from PBMCs, with at least 5 micrograms per sample. For every donor, flow cytometry on a PBMC aliquot measured the percentage of naive CD45RAhigh/CD27high T cells.

The method behind the library was 5' RACE. TCRdb shows the sequencer as Illumina HiSeq 2500. A second PCR of about 6 to 11 cycles was performed with a sample-barcoded 5' primer and a J-beta primer mix. A unique molecular identifier was introduced onto each TCR beta cDNA molecule by a template-switch 5' adaptor carrying 12 random nucleotides. Each sample yielded at least 2.5 million CDR3-containing paired-end reads. First-strand cDNA synthesis was performed from all RNA using the Mint cDNA synthesis kit, with priming by a TRBC-specific oligonucleotide. After uracil-DNA glycosylase treatment, a first 18-cycle PCR used universal primers M1SS and BC2_uni_R on all cDNA. In the source study's methods: Each sample was normalized by randomly selecting 1 million high-quality reads, each carrying a distinct molecular identifier. Instead of being binned into consensus sequences, reads that shared molecular identifiers were thrown out. CDR3 identification, clonotype clustering and error correction used MiTCR with a Q25 quality threshold and the strictest error-elimination algorithm. A nonparametric unseen species model with Euler transformation was used to estimate lower-bound total TCR beta diversity. TCRdb reprocessing: public reads trimmed at Q25 with fastp, clones called with MiXCR, in-frame beta chains kept. Each CDR3 protein appears once, grouped with its most common genes and DNA. The V and J calls were determined by TCRdb, not by the authors. The sample table holds around 800,000 distinct CDR3 sequences, of which 55% to 65% were seen once. The top ten clonotypes cover approximately 30% of the sample.

The TCR sequence derives from a man aged 25-45 years in good health. Material: blood. The sequence links TRBV20-1 to TRBJ2-3, and TRBD2 may be the D gene, going by 6 matching bases. The sequenced DNA: TGCAGTGCCCACTCGCTAGCGATTGGCACAGATACGCAGTATTTT. Its translation is CSAHSLAIGTDTQYF.